This T cell receptor (beta chain) was found in a study of T cell responses to AZD1222 COVID-19 vaccine (dated by TCRdb to 2020 to 2022). Context from the whole study: AZD1222 recipients whose second dose came at about 4 weeks and those whose second dose came at about 12 weeks were combined into one group, since spike-specific TCR depth and breadth did not differ between the two schedules. A total of 230 or so trial participants underwent TCR sequencing, of whom 207 received two doses of AZD1222 and some 25 received two doses of the MenACWY control vaccine. Trial participants were enrolled into age subgroups of 18-55, 56-69 and 70-plus years, which contained about 160, 30 and 59 TCR-sequenced participants, respectively.

Points on this clone: No cognate antigen has been identified for it. There are no base qualities to consult, and no much larger clone falls within one base.

According to the germline V gene, CDR1 reads SGHAT and CDR2 reads FQNNGV. Clipping removes 1 base from V and 1 base from J, with 5 as the unmatched junction base count. Including cysteine and phenylalanine, the CDR3 has 16 amino acids. Only the CDR3 DNA stays, 48 bases, in frame from base 1. The CDR3 regions of human TCRbeta chains were subjected to immunosequencing. Turning to the authors' computational methods: Repertoire TCRs were checked for matches against a reference library of SARS-CoV-2-specific TCRs that had been generated using the MIRA antigen-specificity platform. Breadth was defined as the fraction of unique TCRs that were SARS-CoV-2-associated, and depth was defined as the fraction of total T cells that were SARS-CoV-2-associated. Using the MIRA data, each spike-specific TCR was assigned both to the spike region to which the TCR was reactive and to a CD4 or CD8 class. Log10-transformed breadth and depth values were compared by one-way ANOVA with Sidak's multiple comparisons tests. TCRdb holds this immuneACCESS table with in-frame rearrangements only. Some clones are missing; in checked studies, unresolved V genes explain under half, and the rest has no known cause. The V and J calls and clone size are taken from that table; D and trimming were inferred from the DNA. The sample table records over 110,000 clones; over 85% of these occur just once. The ten largest clonotypes hold about 1.5% of the sample.

Results and caveats for the whole study, not just this receptor: Epitopes outside the regions mutated in the B.1.351 and B.1.1.7 variants were reportedly recognized by nearly half of the unique spike-specific TCRs. Most participants were white British and females outnumbered males, and the authors suggested that clonal diversity may have been underestimated. After two AZD1222 doses, spike-specific TCR breadth and depth were significantly higher than at day 0 and than in MenACWY recipients. Only a handful of AZD1222 recipients were SARS-CoV-2 seropositive at baseline, limiting conclusions about previously exposed vaccinees. Because no day 14 peak-response samples were available, the repertoires could be characterized only after the peak T cell response. The 56-69-year group was small, and its depth increase did not reach significance, likely because of low power. The vaccine-associated CD4 TCRs covered the entire spike protein, and the dominant responses fell in regions 160-218 and 743-854.

What the time point label conveys for this sample: baseline before first vaccination. Vaccinee samples were obtained from the UK trials COV001 and COV002, which included a single-blind randomized controlled phase 2/3 trial of AZD1222 (ChAdOx1 nCoV-19) in healthy adults. For TCRbeta chain sequencing, PBMC samples from trial participants were taken at day 0 and at day 28 after the second dose. The chain uses TRBV11-2 and TRBJ2-7; TRBD2 matches 9 bases in the middle. This TCR came from an adult in good health. This specimen was peripheral blood, taken on day 0 of AZD1222 vaccination. The CDR3 corresponds to CASSLVPAGGSYEQYF. The sequenced DNA is TGTGCCAGCAGCTTAGTCCCAGCGGGAGGTTCCTACGAGCAGTACTTC.